These 18 T cell receptor beta chains share one sample of origin, sequenced in a study of Ad26.COV2.S vaccination and SARS-CoV-2 variants. Here immunoSEQ multiplex PCR was the method, and the copy in TCRdb shows in-frame clones only, minus some. The sample lists 380,000 or so clones, 88% occurring once. Treatment noted: roughly 18 received Ad26.COV2.S at low or high dose, single or two shots; about 5 received placebo; per-sample allocation not given. Specimens were obtained on day 63 following the first vaccine or placebo injection. This sample comprised peripheral blood, obtained in a trial of Ad26.COV2.S vaccine versus placebo. These receptors were obtained from a person between 18 and 65 years old who received the Ad26.COV2.S COVID-19 vaccine or a placebo.

The J gene is TRBJ1-6, the V gene TRBV27, with D possibly TRBD1 on 5 matching bases. V was cut by 3 bases and J by 5 bases, with 11 bases left in between. The CDR3 spans 15 residues. Germline V gene data show CDR1 as MNHEY and CDR2 as SMNVEV (reference sequence). This chain's CDR3 is CASSFSQGNNSPLHF. The CDR3 DNA sequence: TGTGCCAGCAGTTTTTCGCAGGGTAATAATTCACCCCTCCACTTT.

This chain links TRBV28 with TRBJ2-2, with D possibly matching TRBD2 (5 bases). This CDR3 comprises 15 residues. The V gene lost 3 bases and the J gene lost 1 base, with 9 bases spanning the gap. Germline CDR1 MDHEN, CDR2 SYDVKM. The CDR3 spells CASSFWGENTGELFF. CDR3 in DNA: TGTGCCAGCAGTTTTTGGGGAGAGAACACCGGGGAGCTGTTTTTT.

The J gene is TRBJ1-5, the V gene TRBV6-6; the D is unclear. Between the trimmed V and J ends, which lost 5 bases and 4 bases, there was a span of 12 bases. The germline gives CDR1 MNHNY, CDR2 SVGAGI (reference sequence). CDR3 length equals 14 residues. The CDR3 DNA follows: TGTGCCAGCAGTCGATCCAGGCGGAATCAGCCCCAGCATTTT. Translation: CASSRSRRNQPQHF.

This clone is medium-sized in the sample. Other DNA sequences of this sample code for an identical CDR3. The J gene is TRBJ1-1, the V gene TRBV27, with D uncertain. Germline V CDR1 and CDR2: MNHEY, SMNVEV (reference sequence). The CDR3 loop spans 13 amino acids. Trimming took off 3 bases at V and 1 base at J, with 6 bases between the two ends. The CDR3 region is CASSLSENTEAFF. The CDR3 coding sequence is TGTGCCAGCAGTTTGTCGGAGAACACTGAAGCTTTCTTT.

The chain employs TRBV6-6 and TRBJ2-1, with TRBD2 identical over 12 bases. This CDR3 has 16 residues. V shed 6 bases, J shed 8 bases, and the junction held 11 bases outside the gene matches. Per germline, CDR1 MNHNY and CDR2 SVGAGI (reference sequence). CDR3 loop: CASRPTGTSGLDEQFF. DNA of the CDR3: TGTGCCAGCAGACCAACCGGGACTAGCGGGTTGGATGAGCAGTTCTTC.

V and J are TRBV28 and TRBJ2-1; D is unresolved. Trimming stripped 3 bases from V and 5 bases from J, with 8 bases between. The CDR3 spans 13 residues. Germline V gives CDR1 MDHEN, CDR2 SYDVKM. Here the CDR3 DNA reads TGTGCCAGCAGTTTGGTTCGGGACAATGAGCAGTTCTTC. It is translated as CASSLVRDNEQFF.

The chain uses TRBV19 and TRBJ2-1, with 8 bases matching TRBD2. The CDR3 covers 13 residues. Trimming removed 10 bases from V and 4 bases from J; junction bases left unmatched: 6. Germline V CDR1 and CDR2: LNHDA, SQIVND (reference sequence). CDR3 in amino acids: CAISGTRYNEQFF. In DNA, the CDR3 is TGTGCCATATCCGGGACTAGGTACAATGAGCAGTTCTTC. The full variable domain, its missing parts supplied by reference TRBV19 and TRBJ2-1, is DGGITQSPKYLFRKEGQNVTLSCEQNLNHDAMYWYRQDPGQGLRLIYYSQIVNDFQKGDIAEGYSVSREKKESFPLTVTSAQKNPTAFYLCAISGTRYNEQFFGPGTRLTVL.

The chain joins TRBV6-5 to TRBJ1-2, with 8 bases identical to TRBD1. CDR1 is MNHEY, CDR2 SVGAGI, per germline. This CDR3 has 15 amino acids. Unmatched junction bases numbered 12, after V lost 5 bases and J lost 7 bases. CDR3 sequence reads: CASSHRTGRVVGYTF. CDR3 bases: TGTGCCAGCAGTCATAGGACAGGGCGCGTCGTTGGCTACACCTTC.

The chain couples TRBV30 to TRBJ2-7, with TRBD2 matching over 9 bases. Trimming cost V 2 bases and J 4 bases; bases outside gene matches: 6. Germline V gene sequence: CDR1 GTSNPN, CDR2 SVGIG (reference sequence). The CDR3 covers 14 residues. The CDR3 bases are TGTGCCTGGAGTCGCGGGAGGGCCTCGTACGAGCAGTACTTC. It specifies CAWSRGRASYEQYF. Together with reference TRBV30 and TRBJ2-7, the CDR3 gives the full variable domain: SQTIHQWPATLVQPVGSPLSLECTVEGTSNPNLYWYRQAAGRGLQLLFYSVGIGQISSEVPQNLSASRPQDRQFILSSKKLLLSDSGFYLCAWSRGRASYEQYFGPGTRLTVT.

The CDR3 coding sequence is TGTGCCACCAGCCCTTATCAGTCTGGCAGGGGCAGCTCCTACGAGCAGTACTTC. Its translation: CATSPYQSGRGSSYEQYF. The rearrangement links TRBV15 to TRBJ2-7, with D possibly matching TRBD1 (6 bases). The CDR3 consists of 18 residues. Germline V gives CDR1 LNHNV, CDR2 YYDKDF (reference sequence). V lost 5 bases and J 0 bases, leaving 23 bases between the germline ends.

The chain employs TRBV19 and TRBJ1-6, with 7 bases that match TRBD1. This CDR3 region has 16 residues. Looked up from germline, CDR1 is LNHDA and CDR2 is SQIVND (reference sequence). V lost 5 bases, J lost 4 bases, and 8 bases stayed unmatched. CDR3 amino acids: CASSLPEGAYNSPLHF. The CDR3 nucleotides read TGTGCCAGTAGTCTCCCCGAGGGGGCTTATAATTCACCCCTCCACTTT.

The rearrangement joins TRBV7-3 to TRBJ2-2; no clear D. Germline-derived CDR1 and CDR2 are SGHTA and FQGTGA. The CDR3 contains 18 residues. V dropped 2 bases and J dropped 4 bases, with 20 bases sitting between them. This chain's CDR3 is CASSLLPLQSRSTGELFF. As DNA, the CDR3 is TGTGCCAGCAGCTTACTTCCCCTTCAGTCCCGAAGCACCGGGGAGCTGTTTTTT.

In this sample, this clone turned up once. The chain couples TRBV19 to TRBJ2-5, with 7 bases that match TRBD1. Germline values: CDR1 LNHDA, CDR2 SQIVND (reference sequence). After removal of 7 bases from V and 4 bases from J, the junction contained 6 bases not matched to a gene. The CDR3 is 13 amino acids. CDR3 loop: CASNLGGGETQYF. CDR3 sequence (DNA): TGTGCCAGTAACCTAGGGGGCGGAGAGACCCAGTACTTC.

The rearrangement links TRBV21-1 to TRBJ2-3. TRBV21-1 is reported as a pseudogene. The CDR3 loop spans 14 amino acids. The CDR3 loop is CASSKGEPTDTQYF. The CDR3 DNA is TGTGCCAGCAGCAAAGGGGAACCTACAGATACGCAGTATTTT.

This chain uses TRBV18 with TRBJ2-2, with D tentatively TRBD1 (6 bases). CDR1 is KGHSH and CDR2 is LQKENI in the germline V gene. With 3 bases removed from V and 2 bases from J, the gap between germline ends came to 13 bases. The CDR3 is 16 amino acids. The CDR3 DNA reads as TGTGCCAGCTCACCGGGCAGGGGCCATAACACCGGGGAGCTGTTTTTT. It specifies CASSPGRGHNTGELFF.

This clone has only one observation. The V gene is TRBV28, the J gene TRBJ1-2, with D unclear. Germline lookup yields CDR1 MDHEN and CDR2 SYDVKM. The CDR3 covers 14 residues. Trimming cost V 5 bases and J 6 bases, with 16 bases left between them. CDR3 amino acids: CASSPQPGRDGYTF. DNA for the CDR3: TGTGCCAGCAGTCCACAGCCGGGTCGGGATGGCTACACCTTC.

V is TRBV5-4 and J is TRBJ1-1, with D possibly TRBD1 on 5 matching bases. The V end was cut by 2 bases, the J end by 7 bases, with 12 bases between. From germline, CDR1 is SGHNT and CDR2 YYREEE (reference sequence). The length of the CDR3 is 13 residues. CDR3 region: CASSFWGVGEAFF. For the CDR3, the DNA is TGTGCCAGCAGCTTCTGGGGGGTGGGTGAAGCTTTCTTT.

The chain has TRBV5-1 and TRBJ1-6; D possibly corresponds to TRBD1 (6 bases). V lost 0 bases to trimming and J lost 7 bases, with 11 bases between them. Germline V gene data show CDR1 as SGHRS and CDR2 as YFSETQ. The CDR3 is 15 residues long. This chain's CDR3 is CASSLEGQVNSPLHF. CDR3 DNA: TGCGCCAGCAGCTTGGAGGGACAAGTAAATTCACCCCTCCACTTT.